The 24 T cell receptor beta chains reported below all come from one sample, sequenced in a study of blood T cell repertoires in COVID-19 (dated by TCRdb to 2018 to 2021). Library creation used the immunoSEQ multiplex PCR assay. TCRdb took this table from immuneACCESS and kept in-frame rearrangements with V and J called. Such tables lack part of the clones; where checked against another copy, unresolved V genes explain under half of the gap, and the rest is unexplained. This sample gives approximately 160,000 clones in total; approximately 87% of them show up just once. The top ten hold 3.5% to 5% of the sample. The sample comprised PBMCs or T cells enriched from blood (not recorded which). Source of these receptors: a woman aged 45 to 65 who had recovered from COVID-19.

This clone was recorded only once. This chain joins TRBV5-6 and TRBJ1-5; a possible D gene is TRBD1 (5 bases). CDR1 SGHDT and CDR2 YYEEEE come from the germline V gene. The CDR3 extends over 17 amino acids. V was shortened by 1 base and J by 0 bases, with 14 bases between the two germline ends. This CDR3 reads CASSLWQGENSNQPQHF. The CDR3 DNA sequence: TGTGCCAGCAGCTTGTGGCAGGGTGAAAATAGCAATCAGCCCCAGCATTTT.

This rearrangement joins TRBV4-1 to TRBJ1-2; weak D call: TRBD1 (5 bases). The CDR3 is 13 residues long. CDR1 is MGHRA and CDR2 is YSYEKL in the germline V gene. Trimming shortened V by 3 bases and J by 5 bases, and 10 bases separated the two germline ends. CDR3 nucleotides: TGCGCCAGCAGCCAGACAGCCACATATGGCTACACCTTC. It translates to CASSQTATYGYTF.

V and J are TRBV5-1 and TRBJ2-7; 10 bases are shared with TRBD1. The CDR3 extends over 15 amino acids. Unmatched junction bases numbered 7, after V lost 2 bases and J lost 5 bases. Germline V gene data show CDR1 as SGHRS and CDR2 as YFSETQ. The CDR3 DNA follows: TGCGCCAGCAGCTTCGGACAGGGGGGCACCCACGAGCAGTACGTC. It translates to CASSFGQGGTHEQYV.

This chain links TRBV28 with TRBJ1-5; 7 positions agree with TRBD1. This CDR3 contains 16 residues. J was trimmed by 0 bases and V by 6 bases; bases with no gene match: 8. Germline V CDR1 and CDR2: MDHEN, SYDVKM. DNA for the CDR3: TGTGCCAGCAGACTGCTGACAGGGACTAGCAATCAGCCCCAGCATTTT. Its protein product is CASRLLTGTSNQPQHF.

This clone was picked up one time. Other nucleotide sequences in the sample specify the same CDR3. The V and J genes are TRBV19 and TRBJ1-1; TRBD1 might be the D (5 bases). The CDR3 is made up of 13 amino acids. Deletions cut 4 bases from V and 1 base from J, with 7 bases between. Germline assignment: CDR1 LNHDA and CDR2 SQIVND (reference sequence). The CDR3 nucleotides are TGTGCCAGTAGTACAGACAGGAACACTGAAGCTTTCTTT. Its protein product is CASSTDRNTEAFF. The complete variable domain, with remaining parts taken from reference TRBV19 and TRBJ1-1, reads DGGITQSPKYLFRKEGQNVTLSCEQNLNHDAMYWYRQDPGQGLRLIYYSQIVNDFQKGDIAEGYSVSREKKESFPLTVTSAQKNPTAFYLCASSTDRNTEAFFGQGTRLTVV.

The rearrangement joins TRBV7-2 to TRBJ1-1; TRBD1 matches at 10 bases. The J segment lost 3 bases and the V segment lost 3 bases, leaving 1 base of the junction unmatched. CDR3 size: 14 residues. The germline CDR1 and CDR2 sequences are SGHTA and FQGNSA. The CDR3 sequence: CASSLTGGYTEAFF. In DNA form, the CDR3 reads TGTGCCAGCAGCTTGACAGGGGGCTACACTGAAGCTTTCTTT.

As concerns this clone: A junction boundary mismatches the germline segment, possibly from a read error. The J gene is TRBJ2-3, the V gene TRBV4-1; unclear D gene. The germline gives CDR1 MGHRA, CDR2 YSYEKL. The CDR3 is 13 amino acids. The CDR3 is CASSQTPGDPQYF. In DNA form, the CDR3 reads TGCGCCAGCAGCCAGACCCCCGGAGATCCGCAGTATTTT.

The chain uses TRBV19 and TRBJ1-1, with 9 positions matching TRBD1. V trimming: 7 bases; J trimming: 3 bases; junction bases outside the gene matches: 12. The germline gives CDR1 LNHDA, CDR2 SQIVND (reference sequence). CDR3 size: 16 residues. DNA for the CDR3: TGTGCCAGTAAAGGGACAGGGTTTGAGAACCACACTGAAGCTTTCTTT. This codes for CASKGTGFENHTEAFF.

The rearrangement uses TRBV18 and TRBJ2-1; 7 positions match TRBD2. Germline lookup yields CDR1 KGHSH and CDR2 LQKENI. With V trimmed by 3 bases and J by 5 bases, 7 bases remained unmatched. The CDR3 contains 15 residues. The chain's CDR3 is CASSPGTTVHNEQFF. Here the CDR3 DNA reads TGTGCCAGCTCACCGGGGACTACCGTACACAATGAGCAGTTCTTC.

The V and J genes are TRBV27 and TRBJ1-1; 7 nucleotides line up with TRBD1. The germline V gene has CDR1 MNHEY and CDR2 SMNVEV (reference sequence). The CDR3 loop spans 14 amino acids. J gave up 5 bases and V 4 bases, and 7 bases lay outside the gene matches. The CDR3 is CASSSTGTWTEAFF. The CDR3 region has the DNA TGTGCCAGCAGTTCGACAGGGACGTGGACTGAAGCTTTCTTT.

The V and J genes are TRBV24-1 and TRBJ1-6, with unresolved D. V was cut by 1 base and J by 6 bases, with 6 bases left in between. CDR1 KGHDR and CDR2 SFDVKD come from the germline V gene. CDR3 length: 14 residues. The chain's CDR3 is CATSDFGPNSPLHF. The DNA of the CDR3 is TGTGCCACCAGTGATTTTGGCCCTAATTCACCCCTCCACTTT.

The CDR3 loop reads CASSLVTPDPYNEQFF. Written as DNA, the CDR3 is TGTGCCAGCAGTTTGGTGACTCCCGACCCCTACAATGAGCAGTTCTTC. The rearrangement uses TRBV28 and TRBJ2-1; D unclear. Germline V gives CDR1 MDHEN, CDR2 SYDVKM. V lost 3 bases, J lost 2 bases, and 14 bases lay in between. The CDR3 has 16 residues.

This chain uses TRBV5-4 with TRBJ2-1, with TRBD2 as a possible D gene (5 bases). The CDR3 has 15 residues. Germline CDR1 SGHNT, CDR2 YYREEE (reference sequence). V was trimmed by 3 bases and J by 0 bases, leaving 10 bases between them. CDR3 sequence reads: CASSSGVSSYNEQFF. The CDR3 DNA reads as TGTGCCAGCAGCTCCGGGGTGAGCTCCTACAATGAGCAGTTCTTC.

The chain uses TRBV11-2 and TRBJ2-4, with D tentatively TRBD2 (5 bases). This CDR3 has 14 amino acids. The V gene lost 5 bases and the J gene lost 0 bases, with 8 bases spanning the gap. CDR1 SGHAT and CDR2 FQNNGV come from the germline V gene. The CDR3 protein is CASSRGLAKNIQYF. CDR3 in DNA: TGTGCCAGCAGCCGCGGGCTAGCCAAAAACATTCAGTACTTC. Full variable domain (outside the CDR3, taken from reference TRBV11-2 and TRBJ2-4): EAGVAQSPRYKIIEKRQSVAFWCNPISGHATLYWYQQILGQGPKLLIQFQNNGVVDDSQLPKDRFSAERLKGVDSTLKIQPAKLEDSAVYLCASSRGLAKNIQYFGAGTRLSVL.

This chain links TRBV4-3 with TRBJ1-1, with a tentative D call TRBD1 (5 bases). The V gene lost 1 base and the J gene lost 3 bases, with 12 bases spanning the gap. CDR1 is LGHNA, CDR2 YSLEER, per germline. The length of the CDR3 is 15 residues. DNA for the CDR3: TGCGCCAGCAGCCAAGTGGGGGGTCCATACACTGAAGCTTTCTTT. This encodes CASSQVGGPYTEAFF.

The gene calls are TRBV28 and TRBJ2-2; TRBD2 matches at 10 bases. Germline CDR1 reads MDHEN; CDR2 reads SYDVKM. The CDR3 spans 16 residues. V was clipped by 10 bases and J by 6 bases; unmatched bases: 14. CDR3 DNA sequence: TGTGCCACCGTCGCCGTAGCGGGAGGCCCCCCCGGGGAGCTGTTTTTT. Residues: CATVAVAGGPPGELFF.

The chain uses TRBV5-4 and TRBJ1-1, with TRBD1 matching over 8 bases. The germline V gene has CDR1 SGHNT and CDR2 YYREEE (reference sequence). CDR3 size: 14 residues. After removal of 5 bases from V and 1 base from J, the junction contained 4 bases not matched to a gene. The CDR3 loop is CASSTGTGNTEAFF. The CDR3 nucleotides are TGTGCCAGCAGTACCGGGACAGGGAACACTGAAGCTTTCTTT. Full variable domain (rest looked up from reference TRBV5-4 and TRBJ1-1): ETGVTQSPTHLIKTRGQQVTLRCSSQSGHNTVSWYQQALGQGPQFIFQYYREEENGRGNFPPRFSGLQFPNYSSELNVNALELDDSALYLCASSTGTGNTEAFFGQGTRLTVV.

V is TRBV12-3 or TRBV12-4 and J is TRBJ1-1; no definite D call. CDR3 size: 12 residues. V was trimmed by 3 bases and J by 5 bases, leaving 7 bases between them. This chain's CDR3 is CASSFPGTEAFF. DNA for the CDR3: TGTGCCAGCAGTTTTCCCGGGACTGAAGCTTTCTTT.

The chain joins TRBV6-1 to TRBJ1-6; D is unresolved. The CDR3 length is 17 residues. V lost 1 base and J lost 9, with 19 bases in between. CDR1 is MNHNS and CDR2 is SASEGT in the germline V gene. For the CDR3, the DNA is TGTGCCAGCAGTGAAGAGAGGGCGACGGGGAGGATTTCACCCCTCCACTTT. This gives the protein CASSEERATGRISPLHF.

The chain joins TRBV6-4 to TRBJ2-1, with 14 bases that match TRBD2. The CDR3 has 15 residues. Trimming removed 6 bases from V and 7 bases from J; junction bases left unmatched: 5. Germline CDR1 is MRHNA and CDR2 is SNTAGT. CDR3 residues: CASRRLAGGPNEQFF. CDR3 nucleotides: TGTGCCAGCAGACGACTAGCGGGGGGGCCAAATGAGCAGTTCTTC.

The V call is TRBV6-2 or TRBV6-3, the J call TRBJ1-6; TRBD1 matches at 7 bases. This CDR3 is 15 amino acids long. The germline CDR1 and CDR2 sequences are MNHEY and SVGEGT. The trim removed 6 bases at V and 6 bases at J, leaving 8 bases unmatched. Written as DNA, the CDR3 is TGTGCCAGCAGCCTTCCACAGGGGATTAATTCACCCCTCCACTTT. Encoded protein: CASSLPQGINSPLHF.

The chain has TRBV4-1 and TRBJ2-2, with 8 bases fitting TRBD1. The CDR3 extends over 14 amino acids. Germline trimming cut 3 bases from V and 6 bases from J; bases unmatched to any gene: 3. Looked up from germline, CDR1 is MGHRA and CDR2 is YSYEKL. The CDR3 coding sequence is TGCGCCAGCAGCCAGGACAGGGCCGCCGGGGAGCTGTTTTTT. Translation gives CASSQDRAAGELFF.

The chain is built from TRBV28 and TRBJ1-2; D remains unclear. The CDR3 contains 16 residues. With 1 base removed from V and 4 bases from J, the gap between germline ends came to 16 bases. The germline gives CDR1 MDHEN, CDR2 SYDVKM. The CDR3 DNA sequence: TGTGCCAGCAGTTTATCTTCCCCCGAGGTTGCCTATGGCTACACCTTC. It yields the protein CASSLSSPEVAYGYTF.

The chain has TRBV6-5 and TRBJ2-3; no clear D. This CDR3 has 10 amino acids. Germline CDR1 MNHEY, CDR2 SVGAGI. V lost 10 bases, J lost 0 bases, and 2 bases lay in between. The CDR3 DNA follows: TGTGCCACGAGCACAGATACGCAGTATTTT. Protein sequence: CATSTDTQYF.